The rows below give T cell receptor beta chains drawn from one sample of a study of beta chain features in type 1 diabetes. TCRdb keeps only in-frame clones here, not all; method: immunoSEQ multiplex PCR. The repertoire consists of around 690,000 clones, with under 15% occurring once and the leading ten covering approximately 0.11%. Specimen: naive CD4+ T cells from blood. The receptor set was obtained from a man aged 25-45 years with type 1 diabetes. Both conserved end residues are part of each CDR3. A D gene is named only where the DNA matches it firmly. Part of the rows lack a size; the others show once, few, many or a class for expanded clones.

d_call	clone_size	v_call	j_call	cdr3_nt	cdr3_aa
TRBD1	-	TRBV28	TRBJ1-2	TGTGCCAGCAGGCGACAGGGTATGAACACCTTC	CASRRQGMNTF
-	-	TRBV4-2	TRBJ1-1	TGTGCCAGCAGCCAAGATCAAAGGGGCACTGAAGCTTTCTTT	CASSQDQRGTEAFF
-	-	TRBV4-1	TRBJ2-2	TGCGCCAGCAGCCGAGGGGAACGCGCGGCGAAGAACACCGGGGAGCTGTTTTTT	CASSRGERAAKNTGELFF
-	few	TRBV7-6	TRBJ2-5	TGTGCCAGCAGCTTAGCCCCAGGGTCAGAGACCCAGTACTTC	CASSLAPGSETQYF
-	few	TRBV9	TRBJ2-1	TGTGCCAGCAGCGATACAGGGCAGGGAGGCGATGAGCAGTTCTTC	CASSDTGQGGDEQFF
TRBD2	few	TRBV7-9	TRBJ2-7	TGTGCCAGCAGCCAAAACCATCAATTACGGGCTAGCGGAGCCTACGAGCAGTACTTC	CASSQNHQLRASGAYEQYF
TRBD2	few	TRBV28	TRBJ2-1	TGTGCCAGCAGTTCCCCCCAGCGGGGTTACAATGAGCAGTTCTTC	CASSSPQRGYNEQFF
TRBD2	few	TRBV10-3	TRBJ2-5	TGTGCCATCAGTGACTCCGGTGGGGCGGGGGAACTTAAGTACTTC	CAISDSGGAGELKYF
TRBD1	-	TRBV29-1	TRBJ1-1	TGCAGCGCCCTTGACAGGGGCCGGGCGAACACTGAAGCTTTCTTT	CSALDRGRANTEAFF
TRBD2	-	TRBV7-9	TRBJ2-3	TGTGCCAGCAGCCTGGGACTAGCGGGGGCTAGCACAGATACGCAGTATTTT	CASSLGLAGASTDTQYF
-	-	TRBV28	TRBJ1-2	TGTGCCAGCCTAGGGGTTGGGGGCTATGGCTACACCTTC	CASLGVGGYGYTF
-	once	TRBV6-6	TRBJ2-5	TGTGCCAGCAGTTCAAGCTATAAGCAAGAGACCCAGTACTTC	CASSSSYKQETQYF
TRBD1	-	TRBV7-9	TRBJ1-3	TGTGCCAGCAGCATTAACAGGGGGCCTGGAAACACCATATATTTT	CASSINRGPGNTIYF
-	few	TRBV19	TRBJ1-1	TGTGCCAGTAGTATTACAGGGATGAACACTGAAGCTTTCTTT	CASSITGMNTEAFF
-	few	TRBV10-3	TRBJ2-1	TGTGCCATCAGCGGGGACGTGAGCTCCTACAATGAGCAGTTCTTC	CAISGDVSSYNEQFF
-	-	TRBV6-5	TRBJ1-6	TGTGCCAGCAGTTACGCGGACAGAGATTCACCCCTCCACTTT	CASSYADRDSPLHF
-	-	TRBV10-3	TRBJ2-7	TGTGCCATCAGTGAAAGAGGGGAATACGAGCAGTACTTC	CAISERGEYEQYF
-	-	TRBV13	TRBJ2-7	TGTGCCAGCAGGATGTTGAGGGGCCCCTACGAGCAGTACTTC	CASRMLRGPYEQYF
-	few	TRBV20-1	TRBJ1-5	TGCAGTGCTGCGGGGAGTCAGCCCCAGCATTTT	CSAAGSQPQHF
TRBD1	-	TRBV9	TRBJ1-5	TGTGCCAGCAGCGTAGCATTATTGGGGGACAGGGGTTTTGGGCCCCAGCATTTT	CASSVALLGDRGFGPQHF
-	-	TRBV28	TRBJ1-5	TGTGCCAGCATCAGGGCAGGTCAGCCCCAGCATTTT	CASIRAGQPQHF
-	few	TRBV6-6	TRBJ1-2	TGTGCCAGCAGTGACACCGGGACACCCTATGGCTACACCTTC	CASSDTGTPYGYTF
-	few	TRBV9	TRBJ1-2	TGTGCCAGCAGCGATCCGGGCGGCTACACCTTC	CASSDPGGYTF
-	few	TRBV2	TRBJ1-1	TGTGCCAGCAGTGAACTGGGCAGCCCAGGAGGTTTCTTT	CASSELGSPGGFF
-	-	TRBV29-1	TRBJ2-1	TGCAGCGTTGGAAGAAGGTCTTACAATGAGCAGTTCTTC	CSVGRRSYNEQFF
-	few	TRBV7-2	TRBJ2-5	TGTGCCAGCAGCTTATCACAGGGAGGTAATCGGGAAGAGACCCAGTACTTC	CASSLSQGGNREETQYF
TRBD2	-	TRBV11-2	TRBJ2-1	TGTGCCAGCAGCCATTCCTTACAGCGGGGGACCTACAATGAGCAGTTCTTC	CASSHSLQRGTYNEQFF
-	few	TRBV2	TRBJ2-3	TGTGCCAGCAGTGAAGCGGAAATACTCGAAGATACGCAGTATTTT	CASSEAEILEDTQYF
TRBD1	-	TRBV7-9	TRBJ1-2	TGTGCCAGCAGCTCCTCCGGGGTACCACAGGGGTACACCTTC	CASSSSGVPQGYTF
TRBD1	-	TRBV30	TRBJ1-2	TGTGCCTGGAGTGTCGACAGGGTCGTGAACACCTTC	CAWSVDRVVNTF
-	-	TRBV27	TRBJ1-5	TGTGCCAGCAGTTTTAGAGATCAGCCCCAGCATTTT	CASSFRDQPQHF
-	few	TRBV19	TRBJ2-3	TGTGCCAGTAGTATTTATCCGCCGACATTCCCCTCGGCAGATACGCAGTATTTT	CASSIYPPTFPSADTQYF
-	few	TRBV5-4	TRBJ2-2	TGTGCCAGCAGCCGGACCTACACCGGGGAGCTGTTTTTT	CASSRTYTGELFF
-	few	TRBV29-1	TRBJ2-3	TGCAGCGAGTGGACAGGCACAGATACGCAGTATTTT	CSEWTGTDTQYF
-	few	TRBV2	TRBJ2-4	TGTGCCAGCAGTGAAATGAGAGGAGGCAGTCCCAACCTAGCCAAAAACATTCAGTACTTC	CASSEMRGGSPNLAKNIQYF
TRBD1	-	TRBV7-2	TRBJ2-7	TGTGCCAGCAGCGTCGGACAGGGTATCTACGAGCAGTACTTC	CASSVGQGIYEQYF
-	-	TRBV25-1	TRBJ2-6	TGTGCCAGCAGGGGTTCCGGGGCCAACGTCCTGACTTTC	CASRGSGANVLTF
-	-	TRBV7-6	TRBJ2-4	TGTGCCAGCAGCTTCCCCGGGCTCTATGGAGGCAAAAACATTCAGTACTTC	CASSFPGLYGGKNIQYF
-	-	TRBV9	TRBJ2-1	TGTGCCAGCAGCGTAGACAACAATGAGCAGTTCTTC	CASSVDNNEQFF
TRBD2	few	TRBV7-9	TRBJ2-5	TGTGCCAGCAGCCCCTCCGGGACTACCCAAGAGACCCAGTACTTC	CASSPSGTTQETQYF
-	-	TRBV18	TRBJ1-2	TGTGCCAGCTCACCAGCGCCGTCCGGACAGACAGTCTACACCTTC	CASSPAPSGQTVYTF
TRBD1	-	TRBV30	TRBJ1-5	TGTGCCTGGAGTGAGGACAGGAATCAGCCCCAGCATTTT	CAWSEDRNQPQHF
-	few	TRBV9	TRBJ1-2	TGTGCCAGCAGCACGCCAGGGCGGGGTGGCTACACCTTC	CASSTPGRGGYTF
-	-	TRBV5-1	TRBJ2-3	TGCGCCAGCAGCTTCCGGGACAAGACTTCGGGACTCTCTAGCACAGATACGCAGTATTTT	CASSFRDKTSGLSSTDTQYF
-	-	TRBV28	TRBJ2-3	TGTGCCAGCAGGCCACAGGGACGGGAAGATACGCAGTATTTT	CASRPQGREDTQYF
-	few	TRBV7-9	TRBJ1-6	TGTGCCAGCAGCTTAGATGCGGTGGCCTCCTCACCCCTCCACTTT	CASSLDAVASSPLHF
-	-	TRBV9	TRBJ2-7	TGTGCCAGCAGCGTATACGGAGGGGCCGAGCAGTACTTC	CASSVYGGAEQYF
-	-	TRBV25-1	TRBJ1-2	TGTGCCAGCAGTGAATTGGACCGAAACTATGGCTACACCTTC	CASSELDRNYGYTF
TRBD1	few	TRBV2	TRBJ1-6	TGTGCCAGCAGACGGACAGGGGATCAATCACCCCTCCACTTT	CASRRTGDQSPLHF
TRBD1	-	TRBV29-1	TRBJ1-2	TGCAGCGTTGAAAATCCAGGGGGCTATGGCTACACCTTC	CSVENPGGYGYTF
-	few	TRBV28	TRBJ2-6	TGTGCCAGCAGTTTAGGGGGCTCTGGGGCCAACGTCCTGACTTTC	CASSLGGSGANVLTF
-	-	TRBV27	TRBJ2-1	TGTGCCAGCAGTTTAAGGGGAGACACCTACAATGAGCAGTTCTTC	CASSLRGDTYNEQFF
-	-	TRBV5-6	TRBJ1-1	TGTGCCAGCAGCCTCCCCCCCCATAACACTGAAGCTTTCTTT	CASSLPPHNTEAFF
-	few	TRBV9	TRBJ2-5	TGTGCCAGCAGGGGCACAGGTGAAGAGACCCAGTACTTC	CASRGTGEETQYF
TRBD1	-	TRBV7-9	TRBJ1-2	TGTGCCAGCAGCCCCAGGACAGGGGCGGGGGGCTACACCTTC	CASSPRTGAGGYTF